These 32 T cell receptor beta chains were sequenced from one sample in a study of cytomegalovirus exposure and HLA in healthy donors (dated by TCRdb to 2016 to 2017). Libraries came from the immunoSEQ multiplex PCR assay. A mixture of 60 forward primers for TCR Vbeta segments and 13 reverse primers for TCR Jbeta segments was used in the multiplex PCR. TCRdb carries this immuneACCESS record with in-frame sequences only. Its versions omit some clonotypes, under half of them owing to an unresolved V gene in the studies checked, with the rest unexplained. This sample holds roughly 140,000 clones; 60% to 85% were observed only once. The top ten hold approximately 4% of the sample. The sequenced sample consisted of PBMCs. All receptors come from a man aged 18 to 30 in good health and CMV-seronegative.

The chain has TRBV14 and TRBJ1-1; 7 positions agree with TRBD1. There are 17 residues in the CDR3. The germline V gene has CDR1 SGHDN and CDR2 FVKESK. Trimming took 1 base from V and 5 from J; bases not matched to a gene: 13. This CDR3 reads CASSQAADRAGSTEAFF. For the CDR3, the DNA is TGTGCCAGCAGCCAAGCCGCTGACAGGGCGGGGAGTACTGAAGCTTTCTTT.

This clone was found once. The chain recombines TRBV9 with TRBJ2-5, with TRBD1 as a possible D gene (5 bases). Germline V gene sequence: CDR1 SGDLS, CDR2 YYNGEE. Trimming cost V 2 bases and J 1 base, with 15 bases left between them. The CDR3 extends over 16 amino acids. The CDR3 nucleotides read TGTGCCAGCAGCGTCGGGTCCCGTGGGGCCCAAGAGACCCAGTACTTC. Its translation is CASSVGSRGAQETQYF.

This clone has only one observation. The chain couples TRBV2 to TRBJ2-2; 7 nucleotides match TRBD2. With V trimmed by 6 bases and J by 3 bases, 7 bases remained unmatched. Germline CDR1 and CDR2: SNHLY and FYNNEI. The CDR3 covers 15 residues. The CDR3 here is CASRPGLGHTGELFF. CDR3 bases: TGTGCCAGCAGGCCCGGACTAGGGCACACCGGGGAGCTGTTTTTT.

The rearrangement joins TRBV29-1 to TRBJ2-4; TRBD2 might be the D (6 bases). Germline CDR1 and CDR2: SQVTM and ANQGSEA. Trimming took 4 bases from V and 2 from J, leaving 15 bases between them. The CDR3 consists of 15 residues. The CDR3 DNA follows: TGCAGCGTTGGGGAGGACTTTGGGACCAAAAACATTCAGTACTTC. Encoded protein: CSVGEDFGTKNIQYF.

This chain connects TRBV2 to TRBJ2-7; D remains ambiguous. CDR3 length equals 12 residues. Germline CDR1 SNHLY, CDR2 FYNNEI. V dropped 7 bases and J dropped 2 bases, with 9 bases sitting between them. Written as DNA, the CDR3 is TGTGCCAGCACCCTTTCTGCCTACGAGCAGTACTTC. This encodes CASTLSAYEQYF.

This sequence joins TRBV27 and TRBJ1-1; D not certain. The CDR3 is 13 residues long. Per germline, CDR1 MNHEY and CDR2 SMNVEV (reference sequence). Trimming shortened V by 4 bases and J by 1 base, and 7 bases separated the two germline ends. The CDR3 DNA reads TGTGCCAGCAGTTACAGTAAGAACACTGAAGCTTTCTTT. Its protein is CASSYSKNTEAFF.

The V gene is TRBV6-1, the J gene TRBJ2-4, with a weak D call TRBD1 (5 bases). Germline V lookup: CDR1 MNHNS, CDR2 SASEGT. The V gene lost 3 bases and the J gene lost 1 base, with 16 bases spanning the gap. The CDR3 consists of 17 residues. This CDR3 is CASSEGLGIWAKNIQYF. In DNA form, the CDR3 reads TGTGCCAGCAGTGAGGGGCTGGGAATTTGGGCCAAAAACATTCAGTACTTC.

This clone was recorded once. V is TRBV5-6 and J is TRBJ2-7; tentatively, D is TRBD1 (9 bases). The CDR3 has 19 amino acids. Germline V gives CDR1 SGHDT, CDR2 YYEEEE. V lost 3 bases and J lost 0, with 25 bases in between. CDR3 protein: CASSSPSGGTGGFSYEQYF. The CDR3 nucleotides read TGTGCCAGCAGCTCCCCCAGCGGGGGAACAGGGGGCTTCTCCTACGAGCAGTACTTC.

The chain recombines TRBV6-5 with TRBJ1-3; D gene unclear. The CDR3 is 13 residues long. Trimming cost V 8 bases and J 2 bases, with 10 bases left between them. Germline CDR1 is MNHEY and CDR2 is SVGAGI. CDR3 residues: CASSITPGNTIYF. CDR3 DNA sequence: TGTGCCAGCTCGATCACACCTGGAAACACCATATATTTT.

V usage is TRBV2 and J usage is TRBJ2-4, with 8 bases aligning to TRBD1. J gave up 8 bases and V 4 bases, and 7 bases lay outside the gene matches. CDR3 length: 14 amino acids. Germline values: CDR1 SNHLY, CDR2 FYNNEI. CDR3: CASSVTGVIDIQYF. CDR3 coding DNA: TGTGCCAGCAGTGTGACAGGGGTTATAGACATTCAGTACTTC.

The chain joins TRBV7-8 to TRBJ1-5; D remains unclear. Germline lookup yields CDR1 SGHVS and CDR2 FQNEAQ. The CDR3 length is 17 residues. V was trimmed by 1 base and J by 2 bases, leaving 15 bases between them. The CDR3 is CASSLGVLITGNQPQHF. Written as DNA, the CDR3 is TGTGCCAGCAGCTTAGGCGTTCTGATAACGGGCAATCAGCCCCAGCATTTT.

This clone turned up a few times. The J gene is TRBJ2-7, the V gene TRBV7-2, with 12 positions matching TRBD1. Germline-derived CDR1 and CDR2 are SGHTA and FQGNSA. The CDR3 extends over 16 amino acids. V gave up 4 bases and J gave up 3 bases; unmatched junction bases: 7. This CDR3 is CASSSRGDRGLYEQYF. In nucleotides, the CDR3 is TGTGCCAGCAGCTCCAGGGGGGACAGGGGGCTCTACGAGCAGTACTTC. The full variable domain, its missing parts supplied by reference TRBV7-2 and TRBJ2-7, is GAGVSQSPSNKVTEKGKDVELRCDPISGHTALYWYRQSLGQGLEFLIYFQGNSAPDKSGLPSDRFSAERTGGSVSTLTIQRTQQEDSAVYLCASSSRGDRGLYEQYFGPGTRLTVT.

In this sample, this clone turned up a few times. The chain joins TRBV7-2 to TRBJ2-1; 7 positions match TRBD2. Germline V lookup: CDR1 SGHTA, CDR2 FQGNSA. This CDR3 comprises 14 residues. Trimming at V came to 4 bases and at J to 7 bases, leaving 7 bases not matched to a gene. Written as DNA, the CDR3 is TGTGCCAGCAGCTCAACCCTTAGCGGGAATGAGCAGTTCTTC. This sequence encodes CASSSTLSGNEQFF.

The chain recombines TRBV14 with TRBJ1-2, with 7 bases matching TRBD1. The CDR3 runs 16 residues. Germline CDR1 reads SGHDN; CDR2 reads FVKESK. V lost 1 base to trimming and J lost 6 bases; unmatched junction nucleotides: 11. Written as DNA, the CDR3 is TGTGCCAGCAGCCAAGGGATTCGACAGGGCGCTAATGGCTACACCTTC. It translates to CASSQGIRQGANGYTF.

V is TRBV6-4 and J is TRBJ2-3, with 8 bases matching TRBD2. J was trimmed by 0 bases and V by 10 bases; bases with no gene match: 9. The CDR3 spans 15 residues. Germline CDR1 MRHNA, CDR2 SNTAGT. The CDR3 here is CATSFTSGSTDTQYF. CDR3 nucleotide sequence: TGTGCCACCTCTTTTACTAGCGGAAGCACAGATACGCAGTATTTT.

The chain recombines TRBV27 with TRBJ2-2; 12 nucleotides match TRBD2. This CDR3 region has 17 residues. Per the germline V gene, CDR1 is MNHEY and CDR2 is SMNVEV (reference sequence). J was trimmed by 7 bases and V by 7 bases; bases with no gene match: 13. The CDR3 DNA reads as TGTGCCAGCACCAACCGCCGACTAGCGGGAGTGGTCGGGGAGCTGTTTTTT. Its translation is CASTNRRLAGVVGELFF.

V and J are TRBV7-3 and TRBJ2-5, with D uncertain. CDR1 SGHTA and CDR2 FQGTGA come from the germline V gene. Trimming stripped 3 bases from V and 2 bases from J, with 7 bases between. The CDR3 sequence is 13 residues long. CDR3 in amino acids: CASSFRVQETQYF. In DNA, the CDR3 is TGTGCCAGCAGCTTCCGGGTACAAGAGACCCAGTACTTC.

V usage is TRBV5-6 and J usage is TRBJ2-2; D is perhaps TRBD1 (6 bases). This CDR3 is 14 amino acids long. The ends were cut back, 7 bases at V and 2 bases at J, with 12 bases in the middle. CDR1 is SGHDT and CDR2 is YYEEEE in the germline V gene. This CDR3 is CASQQGINTGELFF. The DNA of the CDR3 is TGTGCCAGCCAACAGGGAATTAACACCGGGGAGCTGTTTTTT.

The V gene is TRBV19, the J gene TRBJ1-2; the D is unclear. The CDR3 loop spans 14 amino acids. CDR1 and CDR2 (germline): LNHDA, SQIVND (reference sequence). The V gene lost 4 bases and the J gene lost 3 bases, with 12 bases spanning the gap. Written as DNA, the CDR3 is TGTGCCAGTAGTACCCGGACTTTCGACTATGGCTACACCTTC. Its translation: CASSTRTFDYGYTF.

This chain connects TRBV6-6 to TRBJ1-5; tentative D call: TRBD1 (5 bases). V lost 9 bases to trimming and J lost 3 bases, with 12 bases between them. Germline V gene data show CDR1 as MNHNY and CDR2 as SVGAGI (reference sequence). The CDR3 runs 13 residues. The CDR3 sequence is CASQAGYNQPQHF. CDR3 in DNA: TGTGCCAGTCAAGCAGGGTACAATCAGCCCCAGCATTTT.

V usage is TRBV30 and J usage is TRBJ1-1, with D possibly being TRBD1 (5 bases). The CDR3 extends over 13 amino acids. The germline V and J ends were trimmed by 0 bases and 5 bases, with 10 bases remaining between them. Germline V lookup: CDR1 GTSNPN, CDR2 SVGIG (reference sequence). CDR3 in DNA: TGTGCCTGGAGTGTAATGGGGGGAACTGAAGCTTTCTTT. Translating it yields CAWSVMGGTEAFF.

J is TRBJ2-7 and V is TRBV5-1; 9 nucleotides match TRBD2. The CDR3 runs to 18 residues. The germline V gene has CDR1 SGHRS and CDR2 YFSETQ. V lost 0 bases to trimming and J lost 0 bases; unmatched junction nucleotides: 10. CDR3 DNA: TGCGCCAGCAGCTTGGCCCTAAGCGGGGGGCCCAGCTCCTACGAGCAGTACTTC. Translation: CASSLALSGGPSSYEQYF. The full variable domain, its missing parts supplied by reference TRBV5-1 and TRBJ2-7, is KAGVTQTPRYLIKTRGQQVTLSCSPISGHRSVSWYQQTPGQGLQFLFEYFSETQRNKGNFPGRFSGRQFSNSRSEMNVSTLELGDSALYLCASSLALSGGPSSYEQYFGPGTRLTVT.

This sequence joins TRBV27 and TRBJ2-5; D possibly corresponds to TRBD1 (6 bases). Per the germline V gene, CDR1 is MNHEY and CDR2 is SMNVEV (reference sequence). This CDR3 has 14 residues. The ends were cut back, 3 bases at V and 3 bases at J, with 11 bases in the middle. CDR3 sequence: CASSLSYREETQYF. The CDR3 nucleotides are TGTGCCAGCAGTTTGTCATACAGGGAAGAGACCCAGTACTTC.

Note on this clone: The same CDR3 is also encoded by other DNA sequences in this sample. This rearrangement joins TRBV18 to TRBJ1-1, with 11 bases matching TRBD1. Germline CDR1 reads KGHSH; CDR2 reads LQKENI. This CDR3 comprises 14 residues. The trim removed 2 bases at V and 6 bases at J, leaving 2 bases unmatched. The CDR3 DNA sequence: TGTGCCAGCTCACCAGGACAGGGGGCCGCTGAAGCTTTCTTT. This translates into CASSPGQGAAEAFF.

This clone was counted a single time. The gene calls are TRBV7-2 and TRBJ1-2; D is ambiguous. Per the germline V gene, CDR1 is SGHTA and CDR2 is FQGNSA. The V end was cut by 7 bases, the J end by 8 bases, with 17 bases between. The CDR3 length is 13 residues. The CDR3 coding sequence is TGTGCCAGCACCAATAACGCGGCTGGGGGCTACACCTTC. Residues: CASTNNAAGGYTF.

The chain has TRBV27 and TRBJ1-2; D perhaps matches TRBD1 (6 bases). With 5 bases removed from V and 4 bases from J, the gap between germline ends came to 23 bases. Germline assignment: CDR1 MNHEY and CDR2 SMNVEV (reference sequence). This CDR3 comprises 17 residues. CDR3 sequence: CASSTAGDFPSFYGYTF. The CDR3 DNA follows: TGTGCCAGCAGTACCGCAGGGGATTTTCCTTCTTTCTATGGCTACACCTTC.

This clone was picked up a small number of times. This chain links TRBV5-1 with TRBJ2-2, with D possibly matching TRBD2 (5 bases). V lost 0 bases, J lost 2 bases, and 14 bases lay in between. The CDR3 runs to 17 residues. Germline assignment: CDR1 SGHRS and CDR2 YFSETQ. The CDR3 bases are TGCGCCAGCAGCTTGGCCTCTGGTAGCGACAACACCGGGGAGCTGTTTTTT. It specifies CASSLASGSDNTGELFF. Full variable domain (outside the CDR3, taken from reference TRBV5-1 and TRBJ2-2): KAGVTQTPRYLIKTRGQQVTLSCSPISGHRSVSWYQQTPGQGLQFLFEYFSETQRNKGNFPGRFSGRQFSNSRSEMNVSTLELGDSALYLCASSLASGSDNTGELFFGEGSRLTVL.

The rearrangement links TRBV25-1 to TRBJ2-1; tentatively, D is TRBD2 (5 bases). The CDR3 contains 12 residues. V gave up 4 bases and J gave up 6 bases, with 7 bases separating them. CDR1 is MGHDK and CDR2 is SYGVNS in the germline V gene. Here the CDR3 reads CASSARGNEQFF. The CDR3 DNA reads as TGTGCCAGCAGTGCTCGGGGCAATGAGCAGTTCTTC.

The rearrangement uses TRBV6-6 and TRBJ2-7; TRBD1 might be the D (6 bases). CDR3 length: 14 residues. Germline V CDR1 and CDR2: MNHNY, SVGAGI (reference sequence). Trimming removed 6 bases from V and 0 bases from J, with 12 bases in between. This CDR3 reads CASRPRRGSYEQYF. The CDR3 DNA is TGTGCCAGCAGACCGCGCAGGGGCTCCTACGAGCAGTACTTC.

The CDR3 DNA is TGTGCCAGCAGTTACCGGGGAATCGGCAATCAGCCCCAGCATTTT. It translates to CASSYRGIGNQPQHF. The rearrangement joins TRBV6-5 to TRBJ1-5; D uncertain. With 2 bases removed from V and 2 bases from J, the gap between germline ends came to 10 bases. From germline, CDR1 is MNHEY and CDR2 SVGAGI. CDR3 length equals 15 residues.

This clone was counted only a few times. The chain employs TRBV2 and TRBJ2-3; 8 bases line up with TRBD1. The V gene's germline CDR1 is SNHLY and CDR2 FYNNEI. J lost 2 bases, V lost 3 bases, and 1 base had no gene match. This CDR3 contains 14 residues. The CDR3 is CASSEDRATDTQYF. As DNA, the CDR3 is TGTGCCAGCAGTGAGGACAGGGCCACAGATACGCAGTATTTT.

The chain joins TRBV18 to TRBJ1-2; no definite D call. In germline, CDR1 is KGHSH, CDR2 LQKENI. The CDR3 runs 13 residues. Trimming cost V 0 bases and J 5 bases, with 7 bases left between them. CDR3 nucleotides: TGTGCCAGCTCACCACCGGGGAGATATGGCTACACCTTC. Translating it yields CASSPPGRYGYTF. Drawing the rest from reference TRBV18 and TRBJ1-2, the complete variable domain is NAGVMQNPRHLVRRRGQEARLRCSPMKGHSHVYWYRQLPEEGLKFMVYLQKENIIDESGMPKERFSAEFPKEGPSILRIQQVVRGDSAAYFCASSPPGRYGYTFGSGTRLTVV.